Shown below are 4 T cell receptor beta chains from a single sample sequenced in a study of long-term antiretroviral therapy in people with HIV. It was version v3.0 of the immunoSEQ assay that was run at survey level. TCRdb's table, derived via immunoSEQ multiplex PCR, lists solely in-frame clones and lacks some. Of some 18,000 clones listed, roughly 89% were seen once; the top ten hold over 4%. Source: unsorted PBMCs, taken 2.1 years after starting antiretroviral therapy. Source of these receptors: a man younger than 30 with HIV.

CDR3 residues: CASSSSGGNTEAFF. Here the CDR3 DNA reads TGTGCCAGCAGTTCATCAGGGGGGAACACTGAAGCTTTCTTT. The chain combines TRBV6-5 with TRBJ1-1, with TRBD1 matching over 7 bases. This CDR3 spans 14 amino acids. Germline CDR1 reads MNHEY; CDR2 reads SVGAGI. Losses at the gene ends were 4 bases for V and 1 base for J; bases not matched to a gene: 3.

The chain uses TRBV10-3 and TRBJ1-5; TRBD1 might be the D (6 bases). From germline, CDR1 is ENHRY and CDR2 SYGVKD. The germline V and J ends were trimmed by 3 bases and 6 bases, with 12 bases remaining between them. The length of the CDR3 is 14 residues. CDR3 nucleotide sequence: TGTGCCATCAGTGACGGCAGGGGAGGTCAGCCCCAGCATTTT. Translation: CAISDGRGGQPQHF.

The sample holds one count of this clone. The chain uses TRBV11-2 and TRBJ2-5, with a weak D call TRBD1 (6 bases). Trimming left V 5 bases short and J 4 bases short, with 14 bases between. CDR3 length: 14 amino acids. Germline values: CDR1 SGHAT, CDR2 FQNNGV. CDR3 bases: TGTGCCAGCAGCCCAGACAGGCTCAGAGAGACCCAGTACTTC. Translation: CASSPDRLRETQYF.

This clone was seen only once. This chain joins TRBV7-9 and TRBJ1-1; a weak D match, TRBD1 (6 bases). The ends were cut back, 5 bases at V and 0 bases at J, with 13 bases in the middle. Germline assignment: CDR1 SEHNR and CDR2 FQNEAQ (reference sequence). The CDR3 is 15 amino acids. The CDR3 reads CASSARDTLNTEAFF. CDR3 sequence (DNA): TGTGCCAGCAGCGCACGGGACACCCTGAACACTGAAGCTTTCTTT.